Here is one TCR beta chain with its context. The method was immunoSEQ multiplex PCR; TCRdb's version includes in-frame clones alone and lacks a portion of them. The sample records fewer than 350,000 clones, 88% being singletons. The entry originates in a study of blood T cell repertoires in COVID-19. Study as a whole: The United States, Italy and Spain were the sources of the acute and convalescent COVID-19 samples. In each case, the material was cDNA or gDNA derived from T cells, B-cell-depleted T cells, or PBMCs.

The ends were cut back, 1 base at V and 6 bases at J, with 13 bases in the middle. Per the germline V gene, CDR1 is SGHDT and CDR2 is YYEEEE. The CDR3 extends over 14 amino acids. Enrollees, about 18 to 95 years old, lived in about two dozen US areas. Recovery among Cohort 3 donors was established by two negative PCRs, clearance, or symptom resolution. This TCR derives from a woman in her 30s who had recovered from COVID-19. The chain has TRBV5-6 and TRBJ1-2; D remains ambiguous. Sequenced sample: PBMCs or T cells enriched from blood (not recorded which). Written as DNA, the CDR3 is TGTGCCAGCAGCTTGATAAGTGTCCGAGATGGCTACACCTTC. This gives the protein CASSLISVRDGYTF.